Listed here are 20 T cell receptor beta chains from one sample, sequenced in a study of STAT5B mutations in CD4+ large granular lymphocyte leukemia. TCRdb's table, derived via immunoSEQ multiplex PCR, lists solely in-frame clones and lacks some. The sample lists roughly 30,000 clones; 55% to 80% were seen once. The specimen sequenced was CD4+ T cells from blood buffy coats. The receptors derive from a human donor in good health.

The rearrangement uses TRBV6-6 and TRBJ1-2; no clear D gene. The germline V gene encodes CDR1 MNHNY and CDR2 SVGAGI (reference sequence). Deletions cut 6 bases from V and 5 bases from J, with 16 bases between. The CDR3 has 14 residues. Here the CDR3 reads CASSRPGERYGYTF. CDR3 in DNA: TGTGCCAGCAGCCGGCCGGGAGAGAGGTATGGCTACACCTTC.

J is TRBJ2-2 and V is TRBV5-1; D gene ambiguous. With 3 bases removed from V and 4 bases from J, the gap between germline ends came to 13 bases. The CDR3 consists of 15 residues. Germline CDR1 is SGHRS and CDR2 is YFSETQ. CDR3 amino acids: CASSYGRSVTGELFF. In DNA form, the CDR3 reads TGCGCCAGCAGCTATGGACGGTCAGTCACCGGGGAGCTGTTTTTT.

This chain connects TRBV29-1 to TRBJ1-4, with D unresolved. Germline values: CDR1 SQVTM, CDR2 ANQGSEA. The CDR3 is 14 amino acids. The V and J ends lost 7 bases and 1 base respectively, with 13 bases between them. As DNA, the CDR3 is TGCAGCGCCCTGGCCGGGATAACTAATGAAAAACTGTTTTTT. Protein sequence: CSALAGITNEKLFF.

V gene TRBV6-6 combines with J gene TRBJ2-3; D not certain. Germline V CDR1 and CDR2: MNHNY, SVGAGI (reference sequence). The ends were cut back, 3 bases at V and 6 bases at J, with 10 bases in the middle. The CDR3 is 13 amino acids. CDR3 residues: CASSYHFPDTQYF. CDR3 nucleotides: TGTGCCAGCAGTTATCATTTTCCGGATACGCAGTATTTT.

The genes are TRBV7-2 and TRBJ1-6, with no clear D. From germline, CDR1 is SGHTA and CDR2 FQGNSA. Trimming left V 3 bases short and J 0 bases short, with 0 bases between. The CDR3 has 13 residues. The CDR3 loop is CASSFSYNSPLHF. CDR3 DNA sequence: TGTGCCAGCAGCTTCTCCTATAATTCACCCCTCCACTTT.

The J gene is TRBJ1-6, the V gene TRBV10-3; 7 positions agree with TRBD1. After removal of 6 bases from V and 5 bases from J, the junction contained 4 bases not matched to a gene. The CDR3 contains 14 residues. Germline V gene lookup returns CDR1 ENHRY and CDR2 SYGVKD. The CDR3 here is CAIRGGTDNSPLHF. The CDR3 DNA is TGTGCCATCAGGGGGGGGACAGATAATTCACCCCTCCACTTT.

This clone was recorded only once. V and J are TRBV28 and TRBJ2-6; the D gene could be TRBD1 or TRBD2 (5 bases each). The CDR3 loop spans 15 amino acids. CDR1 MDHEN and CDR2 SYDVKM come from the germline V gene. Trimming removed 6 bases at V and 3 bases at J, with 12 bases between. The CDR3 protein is CASSSGALGANVLTF. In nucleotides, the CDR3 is TGTGCCAGCAGCTCCGGGGCGCTTGGGGCCAACGTCCTGACTTTC.

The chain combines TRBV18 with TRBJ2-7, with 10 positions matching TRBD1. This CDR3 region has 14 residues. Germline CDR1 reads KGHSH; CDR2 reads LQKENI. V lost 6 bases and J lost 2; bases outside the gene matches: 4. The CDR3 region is CASSTGTGAYEQYF. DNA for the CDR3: TGTGCCAGCTCCACCGGGACAGGGGCCTACGAGCAGTACTTC.

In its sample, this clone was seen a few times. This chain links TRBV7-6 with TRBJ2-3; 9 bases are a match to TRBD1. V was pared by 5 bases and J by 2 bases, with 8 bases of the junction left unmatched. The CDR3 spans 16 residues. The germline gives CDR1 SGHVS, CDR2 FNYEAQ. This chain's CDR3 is CASSINRGQVTDTQYF. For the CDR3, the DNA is TGTGCCAGCAGCATCAACAGGGGGCAAGTCACAGATACGCAGTATTTT.

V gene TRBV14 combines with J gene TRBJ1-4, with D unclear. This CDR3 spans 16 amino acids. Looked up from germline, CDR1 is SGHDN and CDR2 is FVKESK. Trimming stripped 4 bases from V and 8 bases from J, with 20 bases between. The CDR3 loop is CASSPWLLGRREKLFF. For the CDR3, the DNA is TGTGCCAGCAGCCCTTGGTTGCTAGGGAGGAGGGAAAAACTGTTTTTT.

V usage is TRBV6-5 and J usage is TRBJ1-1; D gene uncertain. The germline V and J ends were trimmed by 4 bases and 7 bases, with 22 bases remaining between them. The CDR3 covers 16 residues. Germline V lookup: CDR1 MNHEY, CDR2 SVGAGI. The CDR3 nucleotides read TGTGCCAGCAGTTCGACCTTCAACCTGGGAGCCGATGAAGCTTTCTTT. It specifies CASSSTFNLGADEAFF.

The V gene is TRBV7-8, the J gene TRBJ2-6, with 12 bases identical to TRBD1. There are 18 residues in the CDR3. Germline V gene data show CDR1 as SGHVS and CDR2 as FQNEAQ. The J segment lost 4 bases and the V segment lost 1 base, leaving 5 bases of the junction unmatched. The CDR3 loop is CASSLGGTGGAGANVLTF. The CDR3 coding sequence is TGTGCCAGCAGCTTAGGCGGGACAGGGGGCGCCGGGGCCAACGTCCTGACTTTC.

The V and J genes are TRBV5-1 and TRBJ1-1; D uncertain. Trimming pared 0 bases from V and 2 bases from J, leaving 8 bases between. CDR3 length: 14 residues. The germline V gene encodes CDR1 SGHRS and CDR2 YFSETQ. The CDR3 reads CASSLGQSNTEAFF. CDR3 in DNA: TGCGCCAGCAGCTTGGGACAAAGTAACACTGAAGCTTTCTTT.

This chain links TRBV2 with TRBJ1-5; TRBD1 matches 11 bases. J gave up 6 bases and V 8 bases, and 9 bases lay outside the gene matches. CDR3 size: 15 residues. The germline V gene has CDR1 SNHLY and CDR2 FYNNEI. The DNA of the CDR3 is TGTGCCAGCGGGAGGACAGGGGGCTTGGGTCAGCCCCAGCATTTT. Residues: CASGRTGGLGQPQHF.

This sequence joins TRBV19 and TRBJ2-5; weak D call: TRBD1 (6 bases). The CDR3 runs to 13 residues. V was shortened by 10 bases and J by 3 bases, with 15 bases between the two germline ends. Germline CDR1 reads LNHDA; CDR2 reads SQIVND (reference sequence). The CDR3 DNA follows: TGTGCCACCCAGGACAGAGTAAAAGAGACCCAGTACTTC. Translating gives CATQDRVKETQYF.

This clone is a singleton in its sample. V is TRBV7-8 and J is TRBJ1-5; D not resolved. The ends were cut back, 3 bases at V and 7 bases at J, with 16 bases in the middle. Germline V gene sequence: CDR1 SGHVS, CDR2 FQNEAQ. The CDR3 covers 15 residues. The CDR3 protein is CASSFSASMEQPQHF. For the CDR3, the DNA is TGTGCCAGCAGCTTTAGCGCCTCAATGGAGCAGCCCCAGCATTTT.

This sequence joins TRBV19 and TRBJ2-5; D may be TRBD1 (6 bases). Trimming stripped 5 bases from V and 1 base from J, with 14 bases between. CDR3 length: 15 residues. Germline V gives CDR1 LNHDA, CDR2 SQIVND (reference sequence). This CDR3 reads CASSSDRWSQETQYF. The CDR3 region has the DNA TGTGCCAGTAGTTCAGACAGGTGGTCCCAAGAGACCCAGTACTTC. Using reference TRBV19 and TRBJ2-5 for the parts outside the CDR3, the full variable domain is DGGITQSPKYLFRKEGQNVTLSCEQNLNHDAMYWYRQDPGQGLRLIYYSQIVNDFQKGDIAEGYSVSREKKESFPLTVTSAQKNPTAFYLCASSSDRWSQETQYFGPGTRLLVL.

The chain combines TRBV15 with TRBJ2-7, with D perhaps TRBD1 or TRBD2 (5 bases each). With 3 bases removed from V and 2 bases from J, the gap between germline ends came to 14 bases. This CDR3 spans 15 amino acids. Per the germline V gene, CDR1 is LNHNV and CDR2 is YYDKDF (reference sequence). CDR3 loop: CATSSELGDPYEQYF. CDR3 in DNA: TGTGCCACCAGCAGCGAGCTGGGGGACCCCTACGAGCAGTACTTC.

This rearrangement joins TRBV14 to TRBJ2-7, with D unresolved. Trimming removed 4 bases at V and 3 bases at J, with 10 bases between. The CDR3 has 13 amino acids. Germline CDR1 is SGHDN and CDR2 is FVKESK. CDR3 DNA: TGTGCCAGCAGCCCCCAAGGCCACTACGAGCAGTACTTC. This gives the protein CASSPQGHYEQYF.

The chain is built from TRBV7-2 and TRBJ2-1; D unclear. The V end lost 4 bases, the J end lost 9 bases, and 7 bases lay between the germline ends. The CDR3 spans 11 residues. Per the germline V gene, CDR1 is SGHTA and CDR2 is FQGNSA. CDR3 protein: CASSSAGEQFF. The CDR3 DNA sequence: TGTGCCAGCAGCTCGGCCGGTGAGCAGTTCTTC.